One and the same sample provided the 13 T cell receptor beta chains below, sequenced in a study of cytomegalovirus exposure and HLA in healthy donors. The primer mix had 60 Vbeta and 13 Jbeta primers. Repertoires were generated with immunoSEQ multiplex PCR, while TCRdb's copy carries only in-frame clones and drops some. The table includes under 250,000 clones, about 75% detected once. Specimen: PBMCs. These receptors all come from a male donor in good health and CMV-seronegative.

The rearrangement links TRBV5-6 to TRBJ2-7, with 8 bases matching TRBD2. The J segment lost 0 bases and the V segment lost 2 bases, leaving 4 bases of the junction unmatched. Per the germline V gene, CDR1 is SGHDT and CDR2 is YYEEEE. The CDR3 spans 15 residues. CDR3 DNA: TGTGCCAGCAGCTTTATTAGCGGGGACTCCTACGAGCAGTACTTC. Translated: CASSFISGDSYEQYF.

A note on this clone: The germline gene is not matched at one end of the junction; a read error may be the cause. The CDR3 DNA follows: TGTGCCGGCAGTGGGGGGGGCAGGTGGTATGGCTACACCTTC. The encoded protein is CAGSGGGRWYGYTF. The chain uses TRBV2 and TRBJ1-2, with a tentative D call TRBD1 (6 bases). Germline V gives CDR1 SNHLY, CDR2 FYNNEI. This CDR3 is 14 amino acids long.

The genes are TRBV5-4 and TRBJ2-5, with 15 bases fitting TRBD2. Germline V gives CDR1 SGHNT, CDR2 YYREEE (reference sequence). The V gene end was trimmed by 4 bases and the J gene end by 5 bases; junction bases not matched to a gene: 9. CDR3 length equals 17 residues. This chain's CDR3 is CASSRGLAGGPGETQYF. The CDR3 DNA reads TGTGCCAGCAGCCGGGGACTAGCGGGGGGTCCTGGGGAGACCCAGTACTTC.

The chain is built from TRBV5-4 and TRBJ2-1, with 9 bases that match TRBD1. Germline-derived CDR1 and CDR2 are SGHNT and YYREEE (reference sequence). The CDR3 sequence is 13 residues long. The trim removed 3 bases at V and 9 bases at J, leaving 4 bases unmatched. CDR3 sequence (DNA): TGTGCCAGCAGCTGGGACAGGGATGGTGAGCAGTTCTTC. Protein product: CASSWDRDGEQFF.

This chain uses TRBV27 with TRBJ2-5; 9 bases map to TRBD1. From germline, CDR1 is MNHEY and CDR2 SMNVEV (reference sequence). CDR3 length: 14 amino acids. V lost 5 bases to trimming and J lost 3 bases; unmatched junction nucleotides: 4. The CDR3, as DNA: TGTGCCAGCAGTCCATGGGACAGGGAAGAGACCCAGTACTTC. Protein sequence: CASSPWDREETQYF.

This chain connects TRBV5-6 to TRBJ2-3; D might be TRBD1 (6 bases). Trimming left V 0 bases short and J 1 base short, with 12 bases between. From germline, CDR1 is SGHDT and CDR2 YYEEEE. The CDR3 is 16 residues long. The CDR3 sequence is CASSLEGGWGTDTQYF. CDR3 nucleotide sequence: TGTGCCAGCAGCTTGGAAGGGGGTTGGGGCACAGATACGCAGTATTTT.

The V gene is TRBV7-2, the J gene TRBJ1-1; perhaps TRBD1 as D (5 bases). This CDR3 contains 15 residues. CDR1 SGHTA and CDR2 FQGNSA come from the germline V gene. Trimming stripped 5 bases from V and 0 bases from J, with 13 bases between. This chain's CDR3 is CASSTYPTVNTEAFF. The DNA of the CDR3 is TGTGCCAGCAGCACCTACCCGACAGTGAACACTGAAGCTTTCTTT.

The chain combines TRBV14 with TRBJ1-2; D possibly corresponds to TRBD1 (6 bases). CDR1 and CDR2 from the germline V gene are SGHDN and FVKESK. V was shortened by 6 bases and J by 8 bases, with 13 bases between the two germline ends. The length of the CDR3 is 12 residues. The CDR3 sequence: CASSHREWGYTF. The CDR3 DNA reads as TGTGCCAGCAGTCACAGGGAGTGGGGCTACACCTTC.

V usage is TRBV7-2 and J usage is TRBJ2-5; D perhaps matches TRBD2 (7 bases). The CDR3 loop spans 16 amino acids. The V gene lost 4 bases and the J gene lost 1 base, with 16 bases spanning the gap. Per the germline V gene, CDR1 is SGHTA and CDR2 is FQGNSA. The CDR3 protein is CASSSSSGGPQETQYF. CDR3 nucleotide sequence: TGTGCCAGCAGCTCCTCCTCCGGGGGGCCCCAAGAGACCCAGTACTTC.

Remarks on this clone: Other nucleotide sequences from this sample produce the same CDR3. J is TRBJ1-5 and V is TRBV29-1; D possibly corresponds to TRBD1 (6 bases). Trimming took 6 bases from V and 0 from J, leaving 12 bases between them. The CDR3 runs 14 residues. CDR1 and CDR2 from the germline V gene are SQVTM and ANQGSEA. The CDR3 loop reads CSVATGNSNQPQHF. DNA of the CDR3: TGCAGCGTAGCGACAGGAAATAGCAATCAGCCCCAGCATTTT.

This clone was seen just once. This rearrangement joins TRBV28 to TRBJ2-7, with TRBD2 matching 7 bases. Per germline, CDR1 MDHEN and CDR2 SYDVKM. With 2 bases clipped from V and 0 bases from J, the junction kept 13 bases outside the gene matches. CDR3 size: 18 residues. As DNA, the CDR3 is TGTGCCAGCAGTTTACAACTGGGGCTAGCGGAAAACTCCTACGAGCAGTACTTC. Translated: CASSLQLGLAENSYEQYF.

The genes are TRBV28 and TRBJ2-7; D is perhaps TRBD2 (6 bases). The V gene's germline CDR1 is MDHEN and CDR2 SYDVKM. V lost 11 bases and J 8 bases, leaving 19 bases between the germline ends. CDR3 length: 12 residues. In DNA, the CDR3 is TGTGCCGGCGGGGAATTAGGTGAGAAGCAGTACTTC. This encodes CAGGELGEKQYF.

The gene calls are TRBV7-2 and TRBJ2-7, with D possibly being TRBD2 (5 bases). Germline values: CDR1 SGHTA, CDR2 FQGNSA. The CDR3 spans 15 residues. V lost 0 bases to trimming and J lost 9 bases, with 18 bases between them. The DNA of the CDR3 is TGTGCCAGCAGCTTAGCGGTCCACGGACCACGGGGGCAGTACTTC. It is translated as CASSLAVHGPRGQYF.